This entry is about one TCR beta chain. Its binding antigen is unknown. No clone much larger than this one lies a single base away; base qualities are absent. At diagnosis, peripheral blood, uninvolved tumor-adjacent lung and tumor were collected and were preserved as a mix of fresh-frozen and FFPE material. The immunoSEQ Assay was used to sequence TCR beta CDR3 regions from DNA. From the authors' description of their analysis: T cell density was computed as TCR beta template counts normalized to usable DNA estimated by amplifying housekeeping genes. Richness was estimated using the preseqR package, with extrapolation to 400,000 templates for PBMC samples and to 120,000 templates for tissue samples. Clonality was taken to be one minus Pielou's evenness. Tissue-enriched TCRs were identified by differential abundance testing using productive amino-acid clonotypes, minimum total count 5 and alpha 0.1. Repertoire overlap between compartments was quantified with the Jaccard Index and Morisita Overlap Index. GLIPH grouped TCR beta CDR3s together with public tetramer-defined viral CDR3s, and a viral motif had to include at least three viral sequences and show V-gene enrichment. TCRdb limited this immuneACCESS table to in-frame rearrangements with V and J called. A share of clones is missing; checked studies link under half to unresolved V genes, and the rest is unexplained. That table is the source of V, J and clone size, and D and trimming were worked out from the DNA. This sample is represented by roughly 4,900 clones; 33% of them were singletons. The ten top clones hold approximately 8% of the sample.

This sample is drawn from a study of T cells in localized non-small cell lung cancer (dated by TCRdb to between 2020 and 2021). For the wider study: The study examined T cell repertoires in under 300 patients with early-stage NSCLC and compared tumors with uninvolved tumor-adjacent lungs. The cohort comprised approximately 240 treatment-naïve NSCLC patients with resected, localized lung tumors. The mean age of the NSCLC patients was approximately 71 years, with 130 or so men and about a hundred women.

Beyond this particular receptor, the publication reports: Longer overall survival was associated with higher T cell density in blood, whereas shorter survival was associated with higher clonality in adjacent lung. Because multi-region tumor sequencing was not performed, intratumor heterogeneity could not be ruled out. Of the top 100 tumor clones, a median of approximately 60 were detected in paired uninvolved adjacent lung; some 28 were also among that lung's top 100. Uninvolved tumor-adjacent lung showed the highest T cell clonality, higher than tumor, which suggests more focused antigenic responses in the adjacent lung. Because the study design was exploratory, TCR variables were selected using unadjusted p-values without false-discovery rate correction.

The CDR3 spans 15 residues, from the cysteine through the phenylalanine. Only CDR3 DNA is held: 45 bases, read in frame from base 1. At the junction V is shortened by 4 bases and J by 4 bases; bases outside the gene matches: 7. The germline V gene (reference sequence) specifies LNHDA as CDR1 and SQIVND as CDR2. The V and J segments used are TRBV19 and TRBJ1-2; 9 central nucleotides agree with TRBD1. This receptor was taken from an older female donor with stage I lung adenocarcinoma. The sequencing here drew on lung tumor tissue, taken before any cancer treatment. The base sequence is TGTGCCAGTAGTAAAGAGGACAGGGGAGGCTATGGCTACACCTTC. This yields the protein CASSKEDRGGYGYTF.